A selection of T cell receptor beta chains follows, all from one sample in a study of OX40 agonist ivuxolimab in advanced cancers. Produced via immunoSEQ multiplex PCR; TCRdb's table is partial and in-frame only. Among roughly 45,000 clones, 88% were seen once, and the ten largest hold roughly 3.4%. The sample here was CD4+ or CD8+ T cells sorted from blood, taken in a trial of the OX40 agonist ivuxolimab. These receptors all come from an adult with an advanced solid tumor such as melanoma, head and neck, liver or kidney cancer. The CDR3 runs from the conserved cysteine through the conserved F or W. D genes are given only for firm matches. Some rows have no size entry. The others give once, few or many, or a class for an expanded clone.

cdr3_length: 19; d_call: -; clone_size: -; v_call: TRBV7-2; j_call: TRBJ2-4; cdr3_nt: TGTGCCAGCAGCTTAGACGGGTCCGGCGATAACTTAGCCAAAAACATTCAGTACTTC; cdr3_aa: CASSLDGSGDNLAKNIQYF
cdr3_length: 11; d_call: -; clone_size: -; v_call: TRBV7-2; j_call: TRBJ2-5; cdr3_nt: TGTGCCAGCAGCCCATCTAGTCCCCAGTACTTC; cdr3_aa: CASSPSSPQYF
cdr3_length: 15; d_call: -; clone_size: -; v_call: TRBV27; j_call: TRBJ2-7; cdr3_nt: TGTGCCAGCATGTCTTTGGAGGGAGGAAGGGACGAGCAGTACTTC; cdr3_aa: CASMSLEGGRDEQYF
cdr3_length: 18; d_call: -; clone_size: -; v_call: TRBV4-3; j_call: TRBJ1-3; cdr3_nt: TGCGCCAGCAGCCAAGGGGGGCGGGGGCAGTCCTCTGGAAACACCATATATTTT; cdr3_aa: CASSQGGRGQSSGNTIYF
cdr3_length: 13; d_call: TRBD1; clone_size: once; v_call: TRBV18; j_call: TRBJ2-7; cdr3_nt: TGTGCCAGCTCAACCCGACAGGGTGAAGAGCAGTACTTC; cdr3_aa: CASSTRQGEEQYF
cdr3_length: 14; d_call: -; clone_size: -; v_call: TRBV7-9; j_call: TRBJ1-2; cdr3_nt: TGTGCCAGCAGCCGACCCGGGGCAGGCTATGGCTACACCTTC; cdr3_aa: CASSRPGAGYGYTF
cdr3_length: 13; d_call: -; clone_size: -; v_call: TRBV7-2; j_call: TRBJ1-5; cdr3_nt: TGTGCCAGCAGCTTAGGACGTAATCAGCCCCAGCATTTT; cdr3_aa: CASSLGRNQPQHF
cdr3_length: 13; d_call: -; clone_size: -; v_call: TRBV29-1; j_call: TRBJ2-7; cdr3_nt: TGCAGCGTTGAAGATACAAGCCTTAGGGAGCAGTACTTC; cdr3_aa: CSVEDTSLREQYF
cdr3_length: 12; d_call: TRBD1; clone_size: -; v_call: TRBV28; j_call: TRBJ1-2; cdr3_nt: TGTGCCAACGCACGGGACAGCTATGGCTACACCTTC; cdr3_aa: CANARDSYGYTF
cdr3_length: 13; d_call: -; clone_size: -; v_call: TRBV5-1; j_call: TRBJ1-1; cdr3_nt: TGCGCCAGCAGCTTGGAACAACGATATGAAGCTTTCTTT; cdr3_aa: CASSLEQRYEAFF
cdr3_length: 16; d_call: TRBD2; clone_size: -; v_call: TRBV7-2; j_call: TRBJ2-5; cdr3_nt: TGTGCCAGCAGCTTAGCGCCGCGGGGGGGCCAAGAGACCCAGTACTTC; cdr3_aa: CASSLAPRGGQETQYF
cdr3_length: 16; d_call: TRBD2; clone_size: -; v_call: TRBV9; j_call: TRBJ2-1; cdr3_nt: TGTGCCAGCAGCCCCCGGGGACTAGCGGGGGGCGATGAGCAGTTCTTC; cdr3_aa: CASSPRGLAGGDEQFF
cdr3_length: 14; d_call: TRBD2; clone_size: -; v_call: TRBV4-1; j_call: TRBJ2-7; cdr3_nt: TGCGCCAGCAGCCAGATGGGACTAGCGGTTGAGCAGTACTTC; cdr3_aa: CASSQMGLAVEQYF
cdr3_length: 15; d_call: TRBD1; clone_size: once; v_call: TRBV13; j_call: TRBJ1-1; cdr3_nt: TGTGCCAGCAGCCGACAGGGGTCGATTGGTACTGAAGCTTTCTTT; cdr3_aa: CASSRQGSIGTEAFF
cdr3_length: 14; d_call: -; clone_size: -; v_call: TRBV6-1; j_call: TRBJ1-2; cdr3_nt: TGTGCCAGCAGTGATCGGACAGCTAACTATGGCTACACCTTC; cdr3_aa: CASSDRTANYGYTF
cdr3_length: 15; d_call: -; clone_size: once; v_call: TRBV4-2; j_call: TRBJ1-4; cdr3_nt: TGTGCCAGCAGCCAAGATTTGGCGGAAAGTGAAAAACTGTTTTTT; cdr3_aa: CASSQDLAESEKLFF
cdr3_length: 13; d_call: -; clone_size: few; v_call: TRBV29-1; j_call: TRBJ2-3; cdr3_nt: TGCAGCGTTGAAGTTGGCAGGGCAGATACGCAGTATTTT; cdr3_aa: CSVEVGRADTQYF
cdr3_length: 18; d_call: -; clone_size: -; v_call: TRBV5-5; j_call: TRBJ2-1; cdr3_nt: TGTGCCAGCAGCTTGGCCCGGACAGTTCCAGACTCCTACAATGAGCAGTTCTTC; cdr3_aa: CASSLARTVPDSYNEQFF
cdr3_length: 15; d_call: TRBD1; clone_size: -; v_call: TRBV30; j_call: TRBJ2-7; cdr3_nt: TGTGCCTGGCAGACAAAGGGACAGGGAAGGTACGAGCAGTACTTC; cdr3_aa: CAWQTKGQGRYEQYF
cdr3_length: 13; d_call: -; clone_size: medium-sized; v_call: TRBV5-6; j_call: TRBJ1-2; cdr3_nt: TGTGCCAGCAGCTGGACAGAGCATGATGGCTACACCTTC; cdr3_aa: CASSWTEHDGYTF
cdr3_length: 13; d_call: -; clone_size: -; v_call: TRBV29-1; j_call: TRBJ1-5; cdr3_nt: TGCAGCGTTGCCCGTGATAGCAATCAGCCCCAGCATTTT; cdr3_aa: CSVARDSNQPQHF
cdr3_length: 12; d_call: TRBD1; clone_size: few; v_call: TRBV28; j_call: TRBJ1-5; cdr3_nt: TGTGCCAGCCGACAGGGTCTCCAGCCCCAGCATTTT; cdr3_aa: CASRQGLQPQHF
cdr3_length: 14; d_call: TRBD2; clone_size: -; v_call: TRBV19; j_call: TRBJ2-1; cdr3_nt: TGTGCCAGTAGTCGGACTAGCGGGAGCTATGAGCAGTTCTTC; cdr3_aa: CASSRTSGSYEQFF
cdr3_length: 15; d_call: -; clone_size: -; v_call: TRBV18; j_call: TRBJ1-1; cdr3_nt: TGTGCCAGCTCACCGAGCAAGGGCTCGAACACTGAAGCTTTCTTT; cdr3_aa: CASSPSKGSNTEAFF
cdr3_length: 17; d_call: -; clone_size: -; v_call: TRBV7-2; j_call: TRBJ1-3; cdr3_nt: TGTGCCAGCAGCTTACAGGGGAATGTACGGGAAGGAAACACCATATATTTT; cdr3_aa: CASSLQGNVREGNTIYF
cdr3_length: 12; d_call: TRBD1; clone_size: -; v_call: TRBV6-1; j_call: TRBJ2-2; cdr3_nt: TGTGCCAGCAGCCAGGGGGCCCGGGAGCTGTTTTTT; cdr3_aa: CASSQGARELFF
cdr3_length: 14; d_call: -; clone_size: -; v_call: TRBV28; j_call: TRBJ2-5; cdr3_nt: TGTGCCAGCAGTTCCCCCCCAGGGTCCGAGACCCAGTACTTC; cdr3_aa: CASSSPPGSETQYF
cdr3_length: 15; d_call: -; clone_size: -; v_call: TRBV7-3; j_call: TRBJ2-3; cdr3_nt: TGTGCCAGCAGCTTAACTCTATTGCCCACAGATACGCAGTATTTT; cdr3_aa: CASSLTLLPTDTQYF
cdr3_length: 16; d_call: -; clone_size: few; v_call: TRBV7-3; j_call: TRBJ2-5; cdr3_nt: TGTGCCAGCAGCCCTACGACCTGGGGGGAGAAAGAGACCCAGTACTTC; cdr3_aa: CASSPTTWGEKETQYF
cdr3_length: 14; d_call: -; clone_size: few; v_call: TRBV28; j_call: TRBJ2-7; cdr3_nt: TGTGCCAGCCTTAGCGCTACGAGCTCCTACGAGCAGTACTTC; cdr3_aa: CASLSATSSYEQYF
cdr3_length: 15; d_call: -; clone_size: once; v_call: TRBV28; j_call: TRBJ1-2; cdr3_nt: TGTGCCAGCAGTTCCTCGGCACGGGGCATCCAGGGCTACACCTTC; cdr3_aa: CASSSSARGIQGYTF
cdr3_length: 14; d_call: -; clone_size: -; v_call: TRBV7-7; j_call: TRBJ2-1; cdr3_nt: TGTGCCAGCAGCTGCGAGGGGGACTACAATGAGCAGTTCTTC; cdr3_aa: CASSCEGDYNEQFF
cdr3_length: 17; d_call: TRBD2; clone_size: -; v_call: TRBV7-6; j_call: TRBJ2-7; cdr3_nt: TGTGCCAGCAGCCGTACCGGGACTAGCGGGTCTGGCTACGAGCAGTACTTC; cdr3_aa: CASSRTGTSGSGYEQYF
cdr3_length: 18; d_call: TRBD2; clone_size: -; v_call: TRBV7-2; j_call: TRBJ2-3; cdr3_nt: TGTGCCAGCAGCTTAGCCAATCTAGCGGGGGTTAGTACAGATACGCAGTATTTT; cdr3_aa: CASSLANLAGVSTDTQYF